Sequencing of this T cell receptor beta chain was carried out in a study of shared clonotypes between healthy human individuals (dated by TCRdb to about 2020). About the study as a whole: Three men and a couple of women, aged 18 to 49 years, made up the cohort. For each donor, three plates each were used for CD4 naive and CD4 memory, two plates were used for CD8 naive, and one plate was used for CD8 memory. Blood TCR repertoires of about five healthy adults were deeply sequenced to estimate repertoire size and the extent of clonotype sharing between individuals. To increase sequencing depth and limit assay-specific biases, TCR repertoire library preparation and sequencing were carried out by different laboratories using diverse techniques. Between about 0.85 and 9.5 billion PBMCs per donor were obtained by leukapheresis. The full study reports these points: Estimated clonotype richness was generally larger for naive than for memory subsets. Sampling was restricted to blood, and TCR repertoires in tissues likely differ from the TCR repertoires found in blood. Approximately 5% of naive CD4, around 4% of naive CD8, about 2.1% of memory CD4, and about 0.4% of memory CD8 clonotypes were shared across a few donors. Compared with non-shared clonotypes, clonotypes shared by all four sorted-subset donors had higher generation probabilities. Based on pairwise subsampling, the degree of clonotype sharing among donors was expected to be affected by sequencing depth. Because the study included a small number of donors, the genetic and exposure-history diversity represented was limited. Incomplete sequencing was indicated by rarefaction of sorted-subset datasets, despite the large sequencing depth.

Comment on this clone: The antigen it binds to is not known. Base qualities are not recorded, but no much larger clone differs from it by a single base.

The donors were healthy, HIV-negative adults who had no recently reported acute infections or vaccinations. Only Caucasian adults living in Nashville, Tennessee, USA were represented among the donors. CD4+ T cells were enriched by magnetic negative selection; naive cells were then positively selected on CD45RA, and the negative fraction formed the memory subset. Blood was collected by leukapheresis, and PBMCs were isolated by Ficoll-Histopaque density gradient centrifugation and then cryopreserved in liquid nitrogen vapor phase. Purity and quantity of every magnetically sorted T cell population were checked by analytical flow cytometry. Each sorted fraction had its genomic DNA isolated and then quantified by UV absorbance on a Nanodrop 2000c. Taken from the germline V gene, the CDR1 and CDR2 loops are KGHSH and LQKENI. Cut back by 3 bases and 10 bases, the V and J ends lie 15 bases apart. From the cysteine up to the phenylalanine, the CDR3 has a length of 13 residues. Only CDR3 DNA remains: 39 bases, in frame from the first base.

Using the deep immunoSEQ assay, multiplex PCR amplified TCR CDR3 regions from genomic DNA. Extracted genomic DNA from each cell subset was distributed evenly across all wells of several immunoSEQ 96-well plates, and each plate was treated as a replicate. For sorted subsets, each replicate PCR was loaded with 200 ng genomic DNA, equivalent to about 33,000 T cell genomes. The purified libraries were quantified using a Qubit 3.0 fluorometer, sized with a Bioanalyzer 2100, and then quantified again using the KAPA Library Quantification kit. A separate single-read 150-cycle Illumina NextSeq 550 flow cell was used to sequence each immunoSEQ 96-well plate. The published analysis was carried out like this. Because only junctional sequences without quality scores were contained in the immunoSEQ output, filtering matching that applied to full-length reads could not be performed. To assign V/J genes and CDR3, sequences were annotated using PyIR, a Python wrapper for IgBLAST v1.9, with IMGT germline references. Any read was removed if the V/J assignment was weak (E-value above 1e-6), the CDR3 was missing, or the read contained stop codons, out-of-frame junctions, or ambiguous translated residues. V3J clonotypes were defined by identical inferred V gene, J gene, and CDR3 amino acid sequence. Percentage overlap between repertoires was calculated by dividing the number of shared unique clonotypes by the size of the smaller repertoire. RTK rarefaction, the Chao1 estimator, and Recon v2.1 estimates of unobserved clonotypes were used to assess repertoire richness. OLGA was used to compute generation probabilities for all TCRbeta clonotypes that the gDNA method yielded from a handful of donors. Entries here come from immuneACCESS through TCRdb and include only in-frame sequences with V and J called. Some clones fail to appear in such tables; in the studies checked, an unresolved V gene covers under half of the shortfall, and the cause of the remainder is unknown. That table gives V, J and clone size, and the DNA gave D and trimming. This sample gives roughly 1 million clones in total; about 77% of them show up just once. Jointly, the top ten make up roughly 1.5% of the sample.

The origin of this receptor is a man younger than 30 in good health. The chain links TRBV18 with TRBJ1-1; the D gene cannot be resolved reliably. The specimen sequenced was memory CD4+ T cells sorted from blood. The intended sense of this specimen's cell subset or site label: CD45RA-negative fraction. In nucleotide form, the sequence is TGTGCCAGCTCACCTGGGGTTATCGGGCCAGCTTTCTTT. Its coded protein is CASSPGVIGPAFF.